This TCR beta chain comes out of a study of T-cell memory formation after mild COVID-19. This clonotype was counted many times. Germline lookup yields CDR1 SEHNR and CDR2 FQNEAQ (reference sequence). The CDR3 is 14 amino acids. V gave up 5 bases and J gave up 0 bases, with 9 bases separating them. TCRdb re-called the 5' RACE reads through MiXCR, storing one row per CDR3 protein. The sample has approximately 440,000 distinct CDR3 sequences, roughly 20% seen once; the top ten hold 7.5% to 10%. V gene TRBV7-9 combines with J gene TRBJ2-3, with D unclear. The origin of this receptor is an adult woman who had mild COVID-19 (a few samples of this study predate the infection). Cell type and time point are not known. The sample consisted of PBMCs or a T cell subset sorted from them (not recorded which). The CDR3 nucleotides are TGTGCCAGCAGCCCGCACCTTAGCACAGATACGCAGTATTTT. It codes for CASSPHLSTDTQYF.